These 25 T cell receptor beta chains were all obtained from the same sample, sequenced in a study of blood T cell repertoires in COVID-19. Data came from immunoSEQ multiplex PCR; TCRdb stores just in-frame clones and leaves some out. The table has roughly 260,000 clones, approximately 91% seen once. The sequencing input was peripheral blood. The receptors were gathered from a person aged 18-30 years with COVID-19, enrolled during active disease.

The chain carries TRBV9 and TRBJ1-4; possible D gene TRBD1, 6 bases. Germline loops: CDR1 SGDLS, CDR2 YYNGEE. V was pared by 2 bases and J by 8 bases, with 13 bases between. The length of the CDR3 is 14 residues. Written as DNA, the CDR3 is TGTGCCAGCAGCGTTGGGGACACAGGGGAAAAACTGTTTTTT. Translating it yields CASSVGDTGEKLFF.

The chain joins TRBV10-3 to TRBJ2-3; possible D gene TRBD2, 6 bases. There are 15 residues in the CDR3. V lost 3 bases, J lost 0 bases, and 10 bases lay in between. Germline CDR1 is ENHRY and CDR2 is SYGVKD. CDR3 coding DNA: TGTGCCATCAGTGAAACTAGCCGAAGCACAGATACGCAGTATTTT. It codes for CAISETSRSTDTQYF.

This clone was observed once. This rearrangement joins TRBV27 to TRBJ1-1; perhaps TRBD1 as D (5 bases). With 7 bases removed from V and 0 bases from J, the gap between germline ends came to 9 bases. The CDR3 covers 13 residues. CDR1 MNHEY and CDR2 SMNVEV come from the germline V gene (reference sequence). CDR3 sequence (DNA): TGTGCCAGCACGGGGGGTTTGAACACTGAAGCTTTCTTT. This sequence encodes CASTGGLNTEAFF.

The chain employs TRBV12-5 and TRBJ2-1; TRBD1 aligns across 9 bases. This CDR3 region has 15 residues. J gave up 9 bases and V 0 bases, and 6 bases lay outside the gene matches. Germline assignment: CDR1 LGHNT and CDR2 FRNRAP. CDR3 protein: CASGLVLGTGIEQFF. CDR3 DNA: TGTGCTAGTGGTTTGGTACTGGGGACAGGGATTGAGCAGTTCTTC.

The chain employs TRBV2 and TRBJ2-2, with D possibly being TRBD1 (5 bases). Trimming cost V 7 bases and J 7 bases, with 10 bases left between them. Germline V gene sequence: CDR1 SNHLY, CDR2 FYNNEI. The CDR3 is 12 amino acids. The CDR3 is CASTVDSGELFF. Written as DNA, the CDR3 is TGTGCCAGCACCGTTGACAGCGGGGAGCTGTTTTTT. The variable domain in full, with the rest retrieved from reference TRBV2 and TRBJ2-2, is EPEVTQTPSHQVTQMGQEVILRCVPISNHLYFYWYRQILGQKVEFLVSFYNNEISEKSEIFDDQFSVERPDGSNFTLKIRSTKLEDSAMYFCASTVDSGELFFGEGSRLTVL.

In nucleotides, the CDR3 is TGTGCCAGTAGTTACAGGGGGCCGGGCGGGGAGCTGTTTTTT. It encodes CASSYRGPGGELFF. V is TRBV19 and J is TRBJ2-2; 9 positions match TRBD1. V gave up 5 bases and J gave up 7 bases; unmatched junction bases: 5. Germline V gene data show CDR1 as LNHDA and CDR2 as SQIVND (reference sequence). This CDR3 spans 14 amino acids.

This chain joins TRBV5-1 and TRBJ1-3; 7 positions agree with TRBD1. V dropped 4 bases and J dropped 1; count of bases not matched to a gene: 5. Germline V gives CDR1 SGHRS, CDR2 YFSETQ. The CDR3 has 15 amino acids. The CDR3 DNA follows: TGCGCCAGCAGCCCAGACAGGGCTTCTGGAAACACCATATATTTT. Its protein product is CASSPDRASGNTIYF.

The chain is built from TRBV5-4 and TRBJ2-7; 13 bases match TRBD2. The CDR3 has 15 residues. Trimming removed 0 bases from V and 6 bases from J; junction bases left unmatched: 3. CDR1 and CDR2 from the germline V gene are SGHNT and YYREEE (reference sequence). The DNA of the CDR3 is TGTGCCAGCAGCTTGGGTGGACTAGCGGGAGTCGAGCAGTACTTC. Translated: CASSLGGLAGVEQYF.

The chain uses TRBV24-1 and TRBJ1-5, with D unresolved. This CDR3 has 15 amino acids. In germline, CDR1 is KGHDR, CDR2 SFDVKD. Trimming took off 3 bases at V and 2 bases at J, with 10 bases between the two ends. The chain's CDR3 is CATSDPAVGNQPQHF. CDR3 DNA sequence: TGTGCCACCAGTGATCCTGCGGTTGGCAATCAGCCCCAGCATTTT.

With respect to this clone: Germline is not matched at one junction end, which may reflect a read error. The rearrangement links TRBV5-5 to TRBJ2-7; a possible D gene is TRBD2 (6 bases). Per germline, CDR1 SGHKS and CDR2 YYEKEE (reference sequence). This CDR3 region has 15 residues. CDR3 coding DNA: TGTGCCAGCAGCCCTCGGGGCAGCGGGTCCTACGGGCAGTACTTC. Translating gives CASSPRGSGSYGQYF. The full variable domain, completed using reference TRBV5-5 and TRBJ2-7, is DAGVTQSPTHLIKTRGQQVTLRCSPISGHKSVSWYQQVLGQGPQFIFQYYEKEERGRGNFPDRFSARQFPNYSSELNVNALLLGDSALYLCASSPRGSGSYGQYFGPGTRLTVT.

The chain has TRBV28 and TRBJ1-4, with 8 bases that match TRBD1. After removal of 4 bases from V and 4 bases from J, the junction contained 5 bases not matched to a gene. CDR1 is MDHEN and CDR2 is SYDVKM in the germline V gene. The CDR3 runs to 15 residues. The CDR3 here is CASSSDRGSNEKLFF. CDR3 in DNA: TGTGCCAGCAGTTCTGACAGGGGTAGTAATGAAAAACTGTTTTTT.

This chain joins TRBV4-1 and TRBJ2-1, with TRBD2 matching 7 bases. CDR3 length equals 15 residues. V lost 0 bases to trimming and J lost 6 bases; unmatched junction nucleotides: 5. Germline V gene data show CDR1 as MGHRA and CDR2 as YSYEKL. The CDR3 loop is CASSQDRGGFNEQFF. Written as DNA, the CDR3 is TGCGCCAGCAGCCAAGATAGGGGAGGGTTCAATGAGCAGTTCTTC.

The sample holds one count of this clone. The V gene is TRBV30, the J gene TRBJ1-2, with TRBD1 matching over 9 bases. The CDR3 is 13 amino acids. V was pared by 4 bases and J by 2 bases, with 2 bases of the junction left unmatched. CDR1 is GTSNPN and CDR2 is SVGIG in the germline V gene (reference sequence). Written as DNA, the CDR3 is TGTGCCTGGATACAGGGGGCAAACTATGGCTACACCTTC. It encodes CAWIQGANYGYTF.

The chain is built from TRBV10-3 and TRBJ2-3, with D possibly being TRBD2 (6 bases). This CDR3 contains 14 residues. Germline V lookup: CDR1 ENHRY, CDR2 SYGVKD. Trimming removed 4 bases at V and 5 bases at J, with 13 bases between. The CDR3 sequence: CAISVGDSRDTQYF. For the CDR3, the DNA is TGTGCCATCAGTGTAGGGGACTCTCGAGATACGCAGTATTTT.

The chain uses TRBV4-2 and TRBJ2-6, with unresolved D. The V gene's germline CDR1 is LGHNA and CDR2 YNFKEQ. The CDR3 runs to 16 residues. Trimming stripped 0 bases from V and 0 bases from J, with 6 bases between. DNA of the CDR3: TGTGCCAGCAGCCAAGATAAGAGCTCTGGGGCCAACGTCCTGACTTTC. Translation: CASSQDKSSGANVLTF.

The CDR3: CASSFAWASINEQFF. The DNA of the CDR3 is TGTGCCAGCAGCTTCGCATGGGCTAGCATAAATGAGCAGTTCTTC. The genes are TRBV11-2 and TRBJ2-1, with D possibly matching TRBD2 (5 bases). Germline V gives CDR1 SGHAT, CDR2 FQNNGV. The CDR3 is 15 amino acids. Trimming stripped 3 bases from V and 7 bases from J, with 16 bases between.

This clone was counted a few times. The chain carries TRBV6-1 and TRBJ2-3; 7 positions match TRBD2. In germline, CDR1 is MNHNS, CDR2 SASEGT. J lost 3 bases, V lost 3 bases, and 3 bases had no gene match. This CDR3 region has 14 residues. CDR3 nucleotide sequence: TGTGCCAGCAGTGACGGTAGCGGGACAGATACGCAGTATTTT. Translating it yields CASSDGSGTDTQYF.

The rearrangement joins TRBV6-5 to TRBJ2-3; 10 bases match TRBD2. CDR3 length: 15 residues. Looked up from germline, CDR1 is MNHEY and CDR2 is SVGAGI. V trimming: 7 bases; J trimming: 5 bases; junction bases outside the gene matches: 9. CDR3 coding DNA: TGTGCCAGCACGGGAGCGGGAGGGCCGATAGATACGCAGTATTTT. It encodes CASTGAGGPIDTQYF.

In regard to this clone: The sample carries other DNA sequences with the same CDR3. The CDR3 is CASSLQGGTEAFF. CDR3 DNA sequence: TGTGCCAGCAGCTTACAGGGGGGCACTGAAGCTTTCTTT. The chain carries TRBV7-9 and TRBJ1-1, with 7 nucleotides matching TRBD1. The germline gives CDR1 SEHNR, CDR2 FQNEAQ (reference sequence). The CDR3 length is 13 residues. V shed 2 bases and J 4 bases; nucleotides not matched to a gene: 1. The full variable domain, with the rest looked up from reference TRBV7-9 and TRBJ1-1, is DTGVSQNPRHKITKRGQNVTFRCDPISEHNRLYWYRQTLGQGPEFLTYFQNEAQLEKSRLLSDRFSAERPKGSFSTLEIQRTEQGDSAMYLCASSLQGGTEAFFGQGTRLTVV.

The V gene is TRBV5-4, the J gene TRBJ1-5; 7 bases line up with TRBD1. This CDR3 region has 15 residues. V trimming: 0 bases; J trimming: 7 bases; junction bases outside the gene matches: 7. Germline V gene lookup returns CDR1 SGHNT and CDR2 YYREEE (reference sequence). The CDR3 here is CASSLGGQVDQPQHF. The CDR3 DNA reads TGTGCCAGCAGCTTGGGAGGACAGGTAGACCAGCCCCAGCATTTT.

This clone occurred once. The gene calls are TRBV9 and TRBJ2-2, with TRBD1 as a possible D gene (7 bases). Trimming pared 4 bases from V and 2 bases from J, leaving 15 bases between. The CDR3 has 16 residues. Germline V gives CDR1 SGDLS, CDR2 YYNGEE. The CDR3 region is CASSSGGTRNTGELFF. The CDR3 DNA is TGTGCCAGCAGCTCAGGGGGGACACGAAACACCGGGGAGCTGTTTTTT.

This chain links TRBV5-7 with TRBJ1-5; D possibly corresponds to TRBD1 (5 bases). TRBV5-7 is an ORF; its function is uncertain. The CDR3 is 18 residues long. Trimming removed 2 bases from V and 2 bases from J, with 20 bases in between. The CDR3 region is CASSLEVQAAGGNQPQHF. CDR3 in DNA: TGTGCCAGCAGCTTAGAAGTGCAGGCGGCGGGGGGCAATCAGCCCCAGCATTTT.

This clone was observed a handful of times. The chain combines TRBV2 with TRBJ1-1; D ambiguous. CDR1 is SNHLY and CDR2 is FYNNEI in the germline V gene. V shed 6 bases and J shed 8 bases, with 19 bases lying between them. The CDR3 covers 14 residues. The CDR3 region has the DNA TGTGCCAGCAGCCCCGAGGGTACCGGAGTGGAAGCTTTCTTT. Protein sequence: CASSPEGTGVEAFF.

The genes are TRBV4-1 and TRBJ2-7; 13 positions agree with TRBD2. CDR1 is MGHRA and CDR2 is YSYEKL in the germline V gene. The CDR3 has 15 amino acids. Losses at the gene ends were 5 bases for V and 6 bases for J; bases not matched to a gene: 7. The DNA for the CDR3 is TGCGCCAGCAGCACGGGGACTAGCGGGAAGGTCGAGCAGTACTTC. It specifies CASSTGTSGKVEQYF.

The chain joins TRBV19 to TRBJ2-3, with 7 bases fitting TRBD1. V shed 8 bases, J shed 0 bases, and the junction held 2 bases outside the gene matches. There are 13 residues in the CDR3. Germline CDR1 reads LNHDA; CDR2 reads SQIVND (reference sequence). Here the CDR3 DNA reads TGTGCCAGTGGGGACAGAAGCACAGATACGCAGTATTTT. Translation gives CASGDRSTDTQYF.